The 8 T cell receptor beta chains listed next were all sequenced from one sample in a study of T cells in women clearing cervical HPV infection. Repertoires were generated with immunoSEQ multiplex PCR, while TCRdb's copy carries only in-frame clones and drops some. The sample's table shows roughly 20,000 clones. Sequenced input: blood buffy coat. The receptor set was obtained from a woman aged 18 to 69 with a cervical HPV16 infection that either progressed to CIN3+ or cleared (not recorded which).

As for this clone: The read ends 3 residues shy of where the CDR3 ends; the end is completed using the germline J gene. This chain uses TRBV20-1 with TRBJ1-1; no firm D call. From germline, CDR1 is DFQATT and CDR2 SNEGSKA (reference sequence). The CDR3 spans 13 residues. The V gene lost 1 base and the J gene lost 7 bases, with 13 bases spanning the gap. The CDR3 loop is CSARVIGQVEAFF. The part of the CDR3 DNA that was read is TGCAGTGCTAGAGTAATTGGGCAGGTTGAA.

Worth noting for this clone: Read data end 3 residues before the CDR3 end; the end is taken from the germline J gene. The genes are TRBV19 and TRBJ2-1; 8 bases line up with TRBD1. CDR1 LNHDA and CDR2 SQIVND come from the germline V gene (reference sequence). This CDR3 contains 13 residues. The J segment lost 9 bases and the V segment lost 9 bases, leaving 10 bases of the junction unmatched. CDR3 DNA, as far as it was read: TGTGCCAGCGAGGGACAGGCCCTAAGTGAG. Amino acid sequence: CASEGQALSE. The CDR3 as a whole reads CASEGQALSEQFF.

On this clone: The read comes to an end 3 residues before the CDR3 does, leaving the germline J gene to fill in the end. The rearrangement joins TRBV7-7 to TRBJ2-3; 11 bases line up with TRBD2. Germline CDR1 is SSHAT and CDR2 is FNYEAQ (reference sequence). CDR3 length: 14 amino acids. V lost 3 bases, J lost 4 bases, and 0 bases stayed unmatched. The CDR3 reads CASSLGLAADTQYF. The sequenced CDR3 bases are TGTGCCAGCAGCTTGGGACTAGCGGCAGATACG. The full variable domain, rest sourced from reference TRBV7-7 and TRBJ2-3, is GAGVSQSPRYKVTKRGQDVTLRCDPISSHATLYWYQQALGQGPEFLTYFNYEAQPDKSGLPSDRFSAERPEGSISTLTIQRTEQRDSAMYRCASSLGLAADTQYFGPGTRLTVL.

Worth noting for this clone: The missing CDR3 end, 3 residues past where the read stops, is filled in from the germline J gene. The chain links TRBV20-1 to TRBJ2-2; 8 nucleotides agree with TRBD1. The CDR3 has 13 amino acids. Germline CDR1 and CDR2: DFQATT and SNEGSKA (reference sequence). With V trimmed by 6 bases and J by 6 bases, 6 bases remained unmatched. CDR3 sequence: CSAPKQGAGELFF. The sequenced CDR3 bases are TGCAGTGCGCCAAAACAGGGGGCCGGGGAG.

With regard to this clone: Coverage ceases 3 residues before the CDR3 finishes, and the germline J gene fills in the end. The chain recombines TRBV18 with TRBJ1-3; D call uncertain. Germline CDR1 and CDR2: KGHSH and LQKENI. Trimming removed 5 bases at V and 4 bases at J, with 9 bases between. The CDR3 is 13 amino acids. The CDR3 reads CASSSPAGNTIYF. CDR3 DNA (partial): TGTGCCAGCTCATCCCCAGCGGGAAACACC.

The CDR3 loop reads CASSTAPGTYNEQFF. The sequenced CDR3 bases are TGTGCCAGCAGCACGGCCCCCGGGACTTACAATGAG. The V and J genes are TRBV7-2 and TRBJ2-1, with a weak D call TRBD2 (6 bases). The read terminates 3 residues ahead of where the CDR3 ends, so the germline J gene completes it. The CDR3 runs to 15 residues. The V end lost 5 bases, the J end lost 4 bases, and 15 bases lay between the germline ends. In germline, CDR1 is SGHTA, CDR2 FQGNSA.

For this clone: The DNA ends 3 residues before the CDR3 does, and the rest of the CDR3 is filled in from the germline J gene. This chain joins TRBV11-3 and TRBJ2-1, with D tentatively TRBD1 (5 bases). The ends were cut back, 2 bases at V and 2 bases at J, with 7 bases in the middle. Per the germline V gene, CDR1 is SGHNT and CDR2 is YENEEA. The CDR3 runs to 14 residues. CDR3 DNA, as far as it was read: TGTGCCAGCAGCTTACAGGGCGCCTACAATGAG. Encoded protein: CASSLQGAYNE. The entire CDR3 protein is CASSLQGAYNEQFF.

Concerning this clone itself: The read ends 3 residues shy of where the CDR3 ends; the end is completed using the germline J gene. The rearrangement links TRBV19 to TRBJ2-5, with a possible D match to TRBD2 (5 bases). The germline V gene encodes CDR1 LNHDA and CDR2 SQIVND (reference sequence). The CDR3 spans 14 residues. V gave up 4 bases and J gave up 7 bases, with 16 bases separating them. The sequenced part of the CDR3 DNA is TGTGCCAGTAGTAGCCTAACCGGGGTGGGGACC. Translation: CASSSLTGVGT. The full CDR3 protein reads CASSSLTGVGTQYF. Supplemented by reference TRBV19 and TRBJ2-5, the full variable domain reads DGGITQSPKYLFRKEGQNVTLSCEQNLNHDAMYWYRQDPGQGLRLIYYSQIVNDFQKGDIAEGYSVSREKKESFPLTVTSAQKNPTAFYLCASSSLTGVGTQYFGPGTRLLVL.